This T cell receptor beta chain was captured in a study of human T cells and chemical hapten exposure. Sample time point: patch test 1, 2 weeks after DPC sensitization. Treatment of the sample: therapeutic diphenylcyclopropenone sensitization with weekly scalp DPC. CDR1 is SGHNT, CDR2 YYREEE, per germline (reference sequence). The CDR3 has 15 amino acids. Trimming cost V 2 bases and J 2 bases, with 13 bases left between them. The study used a library that attached unique molecular identifiers to individual cDNA molecules. A single record per CDR3 protein comes from TCRdb applying MiXCR to the RACE reads. The data contain about 340,000 distinct CDR3 sequences, around 7% of them singletons.

This receptor was taken from a woman in her late teens or twenties with alopecia areata. Some clones in this sample may be carry-over from other donors' samples. This chain connects TRBV5-4 to TRBJ1-1, with D possibly matching TRBD1 (5 bases). Here the sequenced sample was whole blood, taken in connection with sensitization to the hapten diphenylcyclopropenone (DPC). CDR3 bases: TGTGCCAGCAGCTTAGGGGCGCGACGAAACACTGAAGCTTTCTTT. It encodes CASSLGARRNTEAFF.